This passage covers 26 T cell receptor beta chains from one sample sequenced in a study of cytomegalovirus exposure and HLA in healthy donors. PCR primers comprised 60 Vbeta and 13 Jbeta primers. The table came from immunoSEQ multiplex PCR; TCRdb's copy has only in-frame clones and leaves some out. The sample consists of some 130,000 clones, 70% to 85% of them appearing once. The sample consisted of PBMCs. These receptors all come from a middle-aged man in good health and CMV-seropositive.

This clone has only one observation. The chain combines TRBV12-5 with TRBJ1-5; 7 bases align to TRBD1. Germline values: CDR1 LGHNT, CDR2 FRNRAP. This CDR3 contains 17 residues. Trimming at V came to 3 bases and at J to 3 bases, leaving 11 bases not matched to a gene. CDR3: CASGFLLDRANNQPQHF. In nucleotides, the CDR3 is TGTGCTAGTGGTTTCCTACTTGACAGGGCTAACAATCAGCCCCAGCATTTT.

J is TRBJ1-3 and V is TRBV9; the match to TRBD1 covers 7 bases. Looked up from germline, CDR1 is SGDLS and CDR2 is YYNGEE. The CDR3 has 14 amino acids. Unmatched junction bases numbered 3, after V lost 2 bases and J lost 4 bases. CDR3 nucleotide sequence: TGTGCCAGCAGCGTTACAGGGGCAGGAAACACCATATATTTT. Its translation is CASSVTGAGNTIYF.

This clone was seen a single time. The CDR3 is CATLRERNTGELFF. CDR3 in DNA: TGTGCCACCTTAAGGGAGAGGAACACCGGGGAGCTGTTTTTT. This sequence joins TRBV19 and TRBJ2-2; D may be TRBD2 (5 bases). Germline assignment: CDR1 LNHDA and CDR2 SQIVND (reference sequence). The CDR3 is 14 residues long. V lost 10 bases to trimming and J lost 1 base, with 13 bases between them.

CDR3 region: CASRLGREDSGELFF. In DNA, the CDR3 is TGTGCAAGTCGCTTAGGACGGGAGGATTCGGGGGAGCTGTTTTTT. The V and J genes are TRBV12-2 and TRBJ2-2; the listed D gene, TRBD2, was not tested against the DNA. TRBV12-2 is recorded as a pseudogene. This CDR3 is 15 amino acids long.

The rearrangement uses TRBV6-5 and TRBJ1-1, with D hard to call. In germline, CDR1 is MNHEY, CDR2 SVGAGI. V was cut by 6 bases and J by 11 bases, with 19 bases left in between. The CDR3 length is 13 residues. The CDR3 spells CASRVGQLSGAFF. DNA of the CDR3: TGTGCCAGCAGAGTCGGGCAGCTAAGCGGGGCTTTCTTT.

The chain employs TRBV19 and TRBJ2-3; 9 nucleotides align to TRBD2. V shed 3 bases and J 5 bases; nucleotides not matched to a gene: 6. The CDR3 consists of 15 residues. The germline CDR1 and CDR2 sequences are LNHDA and SQIVND (reference sequence). This CDR3 is CASSIFGGREDTQYF. The CDR3 DNA reads as TGTGCCAGTAGTATCTTCGGCGGGAGGGAAGATACGCAGTATTTT.

The CDR3 sequence: CASGETSNSEKLFF. As DNA, the CDR3 is TGTGCCAGTGGCGAGACTAGTAATAGTGAAAAACTGTTTTTT. This chain connects TRBV2 to TRBJ1-4; D is unresolved. The germline CDR1 and CDR2 sequences are SNHLY and FYNNEI. The V gene lost 9 bases and the J gene lost 7 bases, with 18 bases spanning the gap. This CDR3 comprises 14 residues.

The chain is built from TRBV11-2 and TRBJ2-1, with D possibly matching TRBD2 (6 bases). The CDR3 sequence is 13 residues long. The germline V gene encodes CDR1 SGHAT and CDR2 FQNNGV. V was clipped by 5 bases and J by 6 bases, with 11 bases between them. CDR3 in amino acids: CASSREPGNEQFF. The CDR3 DNA reads TGTGCCAGCAGCCGGGAGCCGGGCAATGAGCAGTTCTTC.

CDR3 protein: CASSPRQGAGETQYF. Written as DNA, the CDR3 is TGTGCCAGCAGCCCCCGACAGGGGGCGGGAGAGACCCAGTACTTC. J is TRBJ2-5 and V is TRBV5-4; 10 bases map to TRBD1. CDR3 size: 15 residues. V lost 4 bases, J lost 4 bases, and 7 bases stayed unmatched. CDR1 SGHNT and CDR2 YYREEE come from the germline V gene (reference sequence).

The chain couples TRBV11-3 to TRBJ2-2; D ambiguous. V was shortened by 6 bases and J by 8 bases, with 13 bases between the two germline ends. CDR3 size: 13 residues. CDR1 is SGHNT, CDR2 YENEEA, per germline. Here the CDR3 DNA reads TGTGCCAGCAGTCGGTTGGCGGAGGGGGAGCTGTTTTTT. It is translated as CASSRLAEGELFF.

This chain uses TRBV5-6 with TRBJ2-1, with 7 bases aligning to TRBD1. CDR1 and CDR2 from the germline V gene are SGHDT and YYEEEE. The CDR3 covers 13 residues. After removal of 10 bases from V and 8 bases from J, the junction contained 12 bases not matched to a gene. The CDR3 reads CAAGGGWTDEQFF. The CDR3, as DNA: TGTGCCGCAGGGGGTGGTTGGACTGATGAGCAGTTCTTC.

V usage is TRBV5-1 and J usage is TRBJ2-1; possibly TRBD2 for D (6 bases). Between the trimmed V and J ends, which lost 4 bases and 9 bases, there was a span of 17 bases. The germline V gene encodes CDR1 SGHRS and CDR2 YFSETQ. This CDR3 contains 14 residues. CDR3 protein: CASSAGTRGFEQFF. For the CDR3, the DNA is TGCGCCAGCAGCGCCGGGACTCGGGGGTTTGAGCAGTTCTTC.

The chain employs TRBV19 and TRBJ1-3; perhaps TRBD1 as D (6 bases). There are 15 residues in the CDR3. Germline V CDR1 and CDR2: LNHDA, SQIVND (reference sequence). V was clipped by 11 bases and J by 5 bases, with 22 bases between them. CDR3 in amino acids: CAWILGDKVRNTIYF. The CDR3 nucleotides read TGTGCCTGGATTCTGGGGGACAAGGTAAGAAACACCATATATTTT.

In the case of this clone: The same CDR3 arises from other DNA sequences in this sample as well. CDR3 residues: CSARAAYEQYF. CDR3 bases: TGCAGTGCTAGGGCAGCCTACGAGCAGTACTTC. The rearrangement uses TRBV20-1 and TRBJ2-7; D gene ambiguous. Trimming took off 3 bases at V and 2 bases at J, with 5 bases between the two ends. The CDR3 extends over 11 amino acids. Looked up from germline, CDR1 is DFQATT and CDR2 is SNEGSKA (reference sequence).

This clone has more than one count but fewer than ten. The sample has other DNA sequences that encode this CDR3 too. The chain has TRBV27 and TRBJ2-7; TRBD2 agrees at 11 bases. CDR1 is MNHEY, CDR2 SMNVEV, per germline (reference sequence). The V and J ends lost 6 bases and 5 bases, in that order; junction bases with no gene match: 6. This CDR3 region has 14 residues. The DNA for the CDR3 is TGTGCCAGCAGCCCTAGCGGGAGGATCGACGAGCAGTACTTC. Translation gives CASSPSGRIDEQYF.

J is TRBJ1-1 and V is TRBV6-1; 9 positions agree with TRBD1. The CDR3 sequence is 14 residues long. V lost 5 bases to trimming and J lost 4 bases; unmatched junction nucleotides: 5. The germline V gene has CDR1 MNHNS and CDR2 SASEGT. The CDR3 DNA follows: TGTGCCAGCAGTTCCGGGACAGGGTTCACTGAAGCTTTCTTT. Amino acid sequence: CASSSGTGFTEAFF.

The chain uses TRBV7-9 and TRBJ2-1, with 8 bases aligning to TRBD2. V was pared by 4 bases and J by 2 bases, with 10 bases of the junction left unmatched. Germline V gene sequence: CDR1 SEHNR, CDR2 FQNEAQ (reference sequence). The CDR3 spans 17 residues. CDR3 nucleotide sequence: TGTGCCAGCAGCTCCACTTTAGCGGGGATAACCTACAATGAGCAGTTCTTC. It codes for CASSSTLAGITYNEQFF.

The chain has TRBV2 and TRBJ1-4, with D maybe TRBD1 (5 bases). Trimming took off 3 bases at V and 8 bases at J, with 16 bases between the two ends. This CDR3 comprises 15 residues. Germline CDR1 SNHLY, CDR2 FYNNEI. CDR3 residues: CASSELGAVSEKLFF. The CDR3 DNA follows: TGTGCCAGCAGTGAGTTAGGGGCGGTTTCGGAAAAACTGTTTTTT.

CDR3 DNA: TGTGCCAGCAGTTTAAAAGGGACAGTCTATGGCTACACCTTC. Protein product: CASSLKGTVYGYTF. The chain employs TRBV11-2 and TRBJ1-2; TRBD1 agrees at 7 bases. This CDR3 comprises 14 residues. V was clipped by 6 bases and J by 4 bases; unmatched bases: 8. Germline CDR1 and CDR2: SGHAT and FQNNGV.

The chain combines TRBV6-6 with TRBJ1-4; D is undetermined. Germline CDR1 MNHNY, CDR2 SVGAGI (reference sequence). This CDR3 has 15 amino acids. With 5 bases removed from V and 6 bases from J, the gap between germline ends came to 16 bases. The CDR3 loop reads CASSPPHGRDEKLFF. The CDR3 nucleotides read TGTGCCAGCAGTCCGCCTCATGGGCGGGATGAAAAACTGTTTTTT.

Only a few counts were recorded for this clone. The chain couples TRBV19 to TRBJ2-7; TRBD1 matches at 8 bases. The length of the CDR3 is 14 residues. V shed 5 bases, J shed 0 bases, and the junction held 3 bases outside the gene matches. Looked up from germline, CDR1 is LNHDA and CDR2 is SQIVND (reference sequence). As DNA, the CDR3 is TGTGCCAGTAGTTGGACAGGGTTCTCCTACGAGCAGTACTTC. It is translated as CASSWTGFSYEQYF.

The rearrangement links TRBV18 to TRBJ1-3; possibly TRBD1 for D (5 bases). Trimming took 3 bases from V and 5 from J, leaving 14 bases between them. The CDR3 loop spans 15 amino acids. Germline V lookup: CDR1 KGHSH, CDR2 LQKENI. DNA of the CDR3: TGTGCCAGCTCACCCAATCCAGGGCGCCGAAACACCATATATTTT. Amino acids: CASSPNPGRRNTIYF.

The chain couples TRBV7-9 to TRBJ1-5; TRBD1 aligns across 7 bases. The CDR3 is 13 amino acids. In germline, CDR1 is SEHNR, CDR2 FQNEAQ (reference sequence). Trimming at V came to 1 base and at J to 10 bases, leaving 4 bases not matched to a gene. CDR3 loop: CASSLGTGSPQHF. CDR3 coding DNA: TGTGCCAGCAGCTTAGGGACAGGCTCACCCCAGCATTTT. Filled out from reference TRBV7-9 and TRBJ1-5, the complete variable domain reads DTGVSQNPRHKITKRGQNVTFRCDPISEHNRLYWYRQTLGQGPEFLTYFQNEAQLEKSRLLSDRFSAERPKGSFSTLEIQRTEQGDSAMYLCASSLGTGSPQHFGDGTRLSIL.

The chain has TRBV2 and TRBJ2-1; 11 bases are shared with TRBD2. The ends lost 5 bases at V and 9 bases at J; junction bases unmatched: 12. CDR1 is SNHLY and CDR2 is FYNNEI in the germline V gene. CDR3 length equals 16 residues. The CDR3 reads CASSLTSGSSRIEQFF. The CDR3, as DNA: TGTGCCAGCAGTCTTACTAGCGGGAGCAGTAGGATTGAGCAGTTCTTC.

V usage is TRBV9 and J usage is TRBJ2-5; 8 nucleotides match TRBD1. The V gene end was trimmed by 0 bases and the J gene end by 3 bases; junction bases not matched to a gene: 1. Germline-derived CDR1 and CDR2 are SGDLS and YYNGEE. CDR3 size: 14 residues. CDR3 bases: TGTGCCAGCAGCGTAGAACAGGGGGAAGAGACCCAGTACTTC. As protein: CASSVEQGEETQYF.

This sequence joins TRBV2 and TRBJ1-1, with 7 bases aligning to TRBD1. CDR3 size: 14 residues. The germline V gene has CDR1 SNHLY and CDR2 FYNNEI. V lost 7 bases and J lost 2; bases outside the gene matches: 7. The CDR3 region is CASNRNRGNTEAFF. CDR3 in DNA: TGTGCCAGCAATAGAAACAGGGGCAACACTGAAGCTTTCTTT.